The next 4 T cell receptor beta chains were all read from a single sample in a study of molecular identifiers for immune sequencing clone quantification. TCRdb passed the PCR reads through MiXCR, listing each CDR3 protein once. Of about 36,000 distinct CDR3 sequences listed, less than 20% are singletons. The sequenced sample was naive CD8+ T cells from blood, with Jurkat cell RNA spiked in. Subset noted: FACS-sorted CD8+CD4-CCR7+CD45RA+ naive T cells. The receptors derive from a human donor in good health. Some libraries in this study had Jurkat cell RNA spiked in.

This clonotype is medium-sized by share. The chain has TRBV15 and TRBJ2-1; D is ambiguous. This CDR3 has 12 residues. Germline lookup yields CDR1 LNHNV and CDR2 YYDKDF (reference sequence). V lost 4 bases to trimming and J lost 4 bases, with 5 bases between them. CDR3 DNA: TGTGCCACCAGCATTAGGTACAATGAGCAGTTCTTC. Translating it yields CATSIRYNEQFF.

This clonotype was recorded at least ten times. The rearrangement links TRBV7-8 to TRBJ2-7; TRBD2 matches at 13 bases. The length of the CDR3 is 15 residues. V dropped 4 bases and J dropped 5; count of bases not matched to a gene: 5. Germline CDR1 SGHVS, CDR2 FQNEAQ. CDR3 sequence reads: CASSSGLAGTDEQYF. The CDR3 nucleotides are TGTGCCAGCAGCTCGGGACTAGCGGGAACCGACGAGCAGTACTTC.

The chain employs TRBV20-1 and TRBJ2-1, with 8 bases that match TRBD1. Trimming at V came to 3 bases and at J to 8 bases, leaving 12 bases not matched to a gene. Germline CDR1 is DFQATT and CDR2 is SNEGSKA (reference sequence). CDR3 size: 15 residues. The CDR3 nucleotides read TGCAGTGCTAGTTTGAGGGACAGGTCATGGTATGAGCAGTTCTTC. Protein product: CSASLRDRSWYEQFF.

A word on this clonotype: A read error may explain this, as a much larger clone is one base away. V is TRBV29-1 and J is TRBJ1-4; the D is unclear. The CDR3 totals 12 residues. Germline CDR1 and CDR2: SQVTM and ANQGSEA. CDR3 residues: CSVGSRGEKLSF. CDR3 sequence (DNA): TGCAGCGTTGGTTCCCGGGGTGAAAAACTGTCTTTT.